This is a list of T cell receptor beta chains from one sample in a study of blood T cell repertoires in COVID-19. Repertoires were generated with immunoSEQ multiplex PCR, while TCRdb's copy carries only in-frame clones and drops some. This table has 150,000 to 200,000 clones, 75% to 80% appearing once. Sequencing input: peripheral blood. Receptors originate from a woman between 50 and 59 years old with active or convalescent COVID-19. CDR3s include the opening cysteine and the closing phenylalanine or tryptophan. D genes are given only for firm matches. Size values are once, few and many counts, or a class for expanded clones, and some rows have none.

>NA|TRBJ2-2|TRBV13|TRBD2
TGTGCCAGCAGGCCCCCGGGACTAGCGGGATTCCATACCGGGGAGCTGTTTTTT
CASRPPGLAGFHTGELFF
>NA|TRBJ1-1|TRBV2|NA
TGTGCCAGCAGCGAAAGACAGACCCTCGAAGCTTTCTTT
CASSERQTLEAFF
>NA|TRBJ2-2|TRBV7-8|TRBD1
TGTGCCAGCAGCCTAGGACAGGGCGGAAACACCGGGGAGCTGTTTTTT
CASSLGQGGNTGELFF
>few|TRBJ2-7|TRBV14|TRBD2
TGTGCCAGCAGCCAAGATCGGCTAGCGGGAGCTCCATACGAGCAGTACTTC
CASSQDRLAGAPYEQYF
>once|TRBJ2-7|TRBV7-6|TRBD1
TGTGCCAGCAGCCCCACCGGGACAGGGGACTACGAGCAGTACTTC
CASSPTGTGDYEQYF
>NA|TRBJ2-2|TRBV19|NA
TGTGCCAGTAGAGGGGGGAGGGTGAACACCGGGGAGCTGTTTTTT
CASRGGRVNTGELFF
>once|TRBJ1-1|TRBV19|NA
TGTGCCACCCACCGGACAGCGAACACTGAAGCTTTCTTT
CATHRTANTEAFF
>NA|TRBJ1-6|TRBV30|NA
TGTGCCTGGAGTGTACTAGAACTACTTAATTCACCCCTCCACTTT
CAWSVLELLNSPLHF
>NA|TRBJ2-1|TRBV9|NA
TGTGCCAGCAGCGTATTTTTGACAGACCTCTCCGAGCAGTTCTTC
CASSVFLTDLSEQFF
>many|TRBJ2-1|TRBV3-1/TRBV3-2|TRBD2
TGTGCCAGCAGCCAAGATGGGACTAGGGTATGCAATGAGCAGTTCTTC
CASSQDGTRVCNEQFF
>once|TRBJ2-2|TRBV7-3|TRBD2
TGTGCCAGCAGCCGGACTAGCGGGAGGACCGGGGAGCTGTTTTTT
CASSRTSGRTGELFF
>NA|TRBJ2-5|TRBV7-8|NA
TGTGCCAGCAGCTTAAGGAGGATAGGCAGGGGTGTGAAGACCCAGTACTTC
CASSLRRIGRGVKTQYF
>NA|TRBJ1-5|TRBV24-1|TRBD1
TGTGCCACCAGTGATCCGAGACAGGGGGTTCAGCCCCAGCATTTT
CATSDPRQGVQPQHF
>NA|TRBJ1-4|TRBV28|NA
TGTGCCAGCAGTTTGGAGGACGGGGTTGCTAATGAAAAACTGTTTTTT
CASSLEDGVANEKLFF
>NA|TRBJ1-1|TRBV15|NA
TGTGCCACCAGCCGGGGGAGGGGCACTGAAGCTTTCTTT
CATSRGRGTEAFF
>NA|TRBJ1-2|TRBV29-1|NA
TGCAGCGTTGAGTGGGTAACTACAAGGGTCGACAGAGGTGGCTACACCTTC
CSVEWVTTRVDRGGYTF
>once|TRBJ2-3|TRBV19|TRBD2
TGTGCCAGTAGTATACTAGCGGCCACAGATACGCAGTATTTT
CASSILAATDTQYF
>NA|TRBJ2-2|TRBV27|TRBD1
TGTGCCAGCAGTTCCCCTAGGACAGGGGGCCTCACCGGGGAGCTGTTTTTT
CASSSPRTGGLTGELFF
>NA|TRBJ1-5|TRBV19|NA
TGTGCCAGTAGTATAGATGGCCAGCCCCAGCATTTT
CASSIDGQPQHF
>NA|TRBJ1-1|TRBV6-2/TRBV6-3|NA
TGTGCCAGCAGTTACTCGCAGGGGGAAGCTTTCTTT
CASSYSQGEAFF
>NA|TRBJ2-5|TRBV6-9|TRBD1
TGTGCCAGCAGTAGAGGACAGGGGGCCTACCAAGAGACCCAGTACTTC
CASSRGQGAYQETQYF
>NA|TRBJ2-1|TRBV25-1|TRBD2
TGTGCCAGCAGAAAGGCGGGAGGCCCCGGGGGGCAGTTCTTC
CASRKAGGPGGQFF
>NA|TRBJ1-2|TRBV19|TRBD1
TGTGCCAGTAGTATAGGGGACAGGCCTTGGGGCTACACCTTC
CASSIGDRPWGYTF
>NA|TRBJ1-1|TRBV6-4|TRBD1
TGTGCCAGCATCCCGGACAGGGCCACTGAAGCTTTCTTT
CASIPDRATEAFF
>NA|TRBJ2-6|TRBV27|NA
TGTGCCAGCAGTTTAGGGACATCTGGGGCCAACGTCCTGACTTTC
CASSLGTSGANVLTF
>NA|TRBJ2-1|TRBV25-1|NA
TGTGCCAGCAGTGTCCTCGGTTACAATGAGCAGTTCTTC
CASSVLGYNEQFF
>few|TRBJ1-2|TRBV27|NA
TGTGCCAGCAGTCCCCGGGACATTGGAAGCGGCTACACCTTC
CASSPRDIGSGYTF